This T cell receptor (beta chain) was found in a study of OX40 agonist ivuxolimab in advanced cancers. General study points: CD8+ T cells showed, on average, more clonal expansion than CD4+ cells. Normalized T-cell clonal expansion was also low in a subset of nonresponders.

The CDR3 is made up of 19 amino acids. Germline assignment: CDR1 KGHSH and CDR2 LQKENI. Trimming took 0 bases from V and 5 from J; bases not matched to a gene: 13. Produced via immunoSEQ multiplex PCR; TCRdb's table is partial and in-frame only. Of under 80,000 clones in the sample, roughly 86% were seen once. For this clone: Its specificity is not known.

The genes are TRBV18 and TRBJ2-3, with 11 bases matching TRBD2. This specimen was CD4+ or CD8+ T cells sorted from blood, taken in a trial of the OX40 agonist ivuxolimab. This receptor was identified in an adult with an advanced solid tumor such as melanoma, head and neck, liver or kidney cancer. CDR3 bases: TGTGCCAGCTCACCACCGTTGCTAGCGGGGGGACCGGCACAAGATACGCAGTATTTT. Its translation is CASSPPLLAGGPAQDTQYF.